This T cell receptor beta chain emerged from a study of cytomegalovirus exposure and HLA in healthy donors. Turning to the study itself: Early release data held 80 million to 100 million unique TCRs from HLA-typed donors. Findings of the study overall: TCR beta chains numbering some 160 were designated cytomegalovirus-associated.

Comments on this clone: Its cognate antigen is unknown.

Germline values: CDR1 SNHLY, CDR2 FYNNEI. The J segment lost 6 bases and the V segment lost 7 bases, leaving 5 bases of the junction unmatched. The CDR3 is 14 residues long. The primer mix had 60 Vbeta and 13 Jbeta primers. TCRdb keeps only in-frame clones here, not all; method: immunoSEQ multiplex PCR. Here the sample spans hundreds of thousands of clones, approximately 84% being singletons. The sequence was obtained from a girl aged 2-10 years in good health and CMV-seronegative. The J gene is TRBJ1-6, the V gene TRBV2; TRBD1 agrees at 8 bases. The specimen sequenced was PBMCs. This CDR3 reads CASITGQGNSPLHF. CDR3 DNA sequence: TGTGCCAGCATCACCGGACAGGGTAATTCACCCCTCCACTTT.